Presented here are 3 T cell receptor beta chains from one specimen sequenced in a study of CD8 T cells in Susac syndrome. Reverse transcription of roughly 0.5 to 1 ug RNA was performed with random hexamers. TCRdb processed the immunoSEQ multiplex PCR reads anew with MiXCR; each CDR3 protein has one entry. In the table there are 150,000 to 200,000 distinct CDR3 sequences, approximately 94% of which are singletons. The sequencing sample was made of CD4+ T cells from PBMCs. Receptors were obtained from a human donor in good health.

This chain links TRBV29-1 with TRBJ2-1, with D uncertain. V was shortened by 3 bases and J by 1 base, with 7 bases between the two germline ends. There are 13 residues in the CDR3. Germline values: CDR1 SQVTM, CDR2 ANQGSEA. Written as DNA, the CDR3 is TGCAGCGTTGATAAGGGTTCCTACAATGAGCAGTTCTTC. This gives the protein CSVDKGSYNEQFF.

The genes are TRBV5-4 and TRBJ1-6; TRBD1 is a possible D gene (6 bases). The CDR3 is made up of 16 amino acids. The V gene lost 5 bases and the J gene lost 5 bases, with 17 bases spanning the gap. Germline CDR1 and CDR2: SGHNT and YYREEE (reference sequence). In DNA, the CDR3 is TGTGCCAGCAGTGGGGGGGCCCGGACAGATAATTCACCCCTCCACTTT. This sequence encodes CASSGGARTDNSPLHF.

The rearrangement uses TRBV6-5 and TRBJ1-6; D call uncertain. The CDR3 is made up of 14 amino acids. CDR1 MNHEY and CDR2 SVGAGI come from the germline V gene. Trimming took off 2 bases at V and 6 bases at J, with 8 bases between the two ends. The CDR3 DNA sequence: TGTGCCAGCAGTTACGGGCAGATTAATTCACCCCTCCACTTT. Amino acid sequence: CASSYGQINSPLHF.